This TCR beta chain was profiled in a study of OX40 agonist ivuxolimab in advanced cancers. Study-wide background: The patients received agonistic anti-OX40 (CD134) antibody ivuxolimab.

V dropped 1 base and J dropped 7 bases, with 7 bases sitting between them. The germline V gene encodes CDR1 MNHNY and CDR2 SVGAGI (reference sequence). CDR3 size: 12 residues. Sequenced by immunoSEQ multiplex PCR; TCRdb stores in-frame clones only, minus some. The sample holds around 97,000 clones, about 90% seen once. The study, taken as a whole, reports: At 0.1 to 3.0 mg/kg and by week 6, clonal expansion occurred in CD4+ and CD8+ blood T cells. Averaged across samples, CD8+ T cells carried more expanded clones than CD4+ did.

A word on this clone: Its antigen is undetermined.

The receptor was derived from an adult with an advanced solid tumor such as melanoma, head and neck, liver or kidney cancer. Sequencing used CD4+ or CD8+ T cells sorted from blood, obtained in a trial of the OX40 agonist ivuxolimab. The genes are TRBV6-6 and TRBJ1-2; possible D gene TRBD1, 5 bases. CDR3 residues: CASSYYGTGYTF. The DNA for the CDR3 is TGTGCCAGCAGTTACTACGGGACTGGCTACACCTTC.